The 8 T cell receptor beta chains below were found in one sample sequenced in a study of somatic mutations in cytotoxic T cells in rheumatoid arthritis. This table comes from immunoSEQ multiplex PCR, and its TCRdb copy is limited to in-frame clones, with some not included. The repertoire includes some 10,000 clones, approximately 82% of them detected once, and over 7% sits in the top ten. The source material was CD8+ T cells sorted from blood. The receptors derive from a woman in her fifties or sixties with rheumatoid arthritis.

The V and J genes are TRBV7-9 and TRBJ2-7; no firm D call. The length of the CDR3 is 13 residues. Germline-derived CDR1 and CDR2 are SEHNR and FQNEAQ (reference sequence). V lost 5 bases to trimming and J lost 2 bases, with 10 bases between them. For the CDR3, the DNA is TGTGCCAGCAGCCCCCCCCCTGCCTACGAGCAGTACTTC. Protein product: CASSPPPAYEQYF.

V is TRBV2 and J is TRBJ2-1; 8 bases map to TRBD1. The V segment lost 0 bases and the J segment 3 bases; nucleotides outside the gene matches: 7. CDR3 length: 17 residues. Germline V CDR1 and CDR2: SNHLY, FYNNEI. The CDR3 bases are TGTGCCAGCAGTGAAGCCTACCGGGACAGGCACTACAATGAGCAGTTCTTC. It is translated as CASSEAYRDRHYNEQFF.

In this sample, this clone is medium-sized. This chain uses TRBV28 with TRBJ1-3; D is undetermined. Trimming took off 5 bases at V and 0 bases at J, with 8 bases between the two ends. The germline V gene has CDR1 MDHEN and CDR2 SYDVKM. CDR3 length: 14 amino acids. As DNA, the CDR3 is TGTGCCAGCAGTCCGAGTATCTCTGGAAACACCATATATTTT. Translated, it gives CASSPSISGNTIYF.

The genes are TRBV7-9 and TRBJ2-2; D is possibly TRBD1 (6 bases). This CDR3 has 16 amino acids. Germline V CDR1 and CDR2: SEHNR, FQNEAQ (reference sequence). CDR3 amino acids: CACPQGWGRNTGELFF. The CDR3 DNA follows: TGTGCTTGCCCTCAGGGGTGGGGCAGGAACACCGGGGAGCTGTTTTTT. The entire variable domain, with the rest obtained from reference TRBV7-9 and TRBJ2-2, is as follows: DTGVSQNPRHKITKRGQNVTFRCDPISEHNRLYWYRQTLGQGPEFLTYFQNEAQLEKSRLLSDRFSAERPKGSFSTLEIQRTEQGDSAMYLCACPQGWGRNTGELFFGEGSRLTVL.

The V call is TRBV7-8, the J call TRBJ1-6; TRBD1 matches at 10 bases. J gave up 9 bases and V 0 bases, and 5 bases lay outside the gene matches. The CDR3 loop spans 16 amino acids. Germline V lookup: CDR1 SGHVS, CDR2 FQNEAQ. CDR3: CASSLAPGQGSSPLHF. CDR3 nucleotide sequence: TGTGCCAGCAGCTTAGCCCCGGGACAGGGGAGTTCACCCCTCCACTTT. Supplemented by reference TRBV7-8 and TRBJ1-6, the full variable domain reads GAGVSQSPRYKVAKRGQDVALRCDPISGHVSLFWYQQALGQGPEFLTYFQNEAQLDKSGLPSDRFFAERPEGSVSTLKIQRTQQEDSAVYLCASSLAPGQGSSPLHFGNGTRLTVT.

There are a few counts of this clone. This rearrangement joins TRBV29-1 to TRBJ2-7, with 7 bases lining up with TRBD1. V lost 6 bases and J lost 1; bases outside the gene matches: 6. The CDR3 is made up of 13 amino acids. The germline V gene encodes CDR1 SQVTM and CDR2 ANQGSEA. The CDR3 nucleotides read TGCAGCGTCTTCTTGGGACAGTCCTACGAGCAGTACTTC. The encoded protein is CSVFLGQSYEQYF.

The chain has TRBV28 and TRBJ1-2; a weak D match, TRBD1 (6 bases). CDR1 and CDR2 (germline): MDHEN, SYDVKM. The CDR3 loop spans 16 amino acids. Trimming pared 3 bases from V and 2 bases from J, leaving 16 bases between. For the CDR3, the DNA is TGTGCCAGCAGTTTTCACAGGGAAGTAGGGAACTATGGCTACACCTTC. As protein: CASSFHREVGNYGYTF.

DNA for the CDR3: TGTGCCAGCAGCTTAGAGGGACAGGGGAACACTGAAGCTTTCTTT. It is translated as CASSLEGQGNTEAFF. The rearrangement joins TRBV11-2 to TRBJ1-1; 9 bases agree with TRBD1. The CDR3 loop spans 15 amino acids. The germline gives CDR1 SGHAT, CDR2 FQNNGV. V lost 0 bases, J lost 1 base, and 0 bases stayed unmatched.